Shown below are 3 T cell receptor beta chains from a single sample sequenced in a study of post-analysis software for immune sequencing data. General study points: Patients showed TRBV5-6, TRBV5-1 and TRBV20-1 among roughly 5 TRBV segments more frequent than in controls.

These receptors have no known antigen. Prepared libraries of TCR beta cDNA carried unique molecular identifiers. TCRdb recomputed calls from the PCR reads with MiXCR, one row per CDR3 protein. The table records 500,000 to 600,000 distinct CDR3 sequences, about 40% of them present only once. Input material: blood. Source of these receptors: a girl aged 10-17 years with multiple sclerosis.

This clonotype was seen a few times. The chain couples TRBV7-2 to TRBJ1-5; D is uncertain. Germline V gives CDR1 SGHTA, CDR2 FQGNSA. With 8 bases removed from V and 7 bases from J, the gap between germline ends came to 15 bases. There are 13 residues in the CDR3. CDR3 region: CASCVGLWQPQHF. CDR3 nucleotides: TGTGCCAGCTGCGTGGGGTTATGGCAGCCCCAGCATTTT.

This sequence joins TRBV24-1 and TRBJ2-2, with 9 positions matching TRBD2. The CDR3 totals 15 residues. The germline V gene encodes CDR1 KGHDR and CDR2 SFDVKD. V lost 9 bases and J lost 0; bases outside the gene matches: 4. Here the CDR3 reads CATAGGVSNTGELFF. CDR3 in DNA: TGTGCCACCGCGGGAGGGGTATCGAACACCGGGGAGCTGTTTTTT.

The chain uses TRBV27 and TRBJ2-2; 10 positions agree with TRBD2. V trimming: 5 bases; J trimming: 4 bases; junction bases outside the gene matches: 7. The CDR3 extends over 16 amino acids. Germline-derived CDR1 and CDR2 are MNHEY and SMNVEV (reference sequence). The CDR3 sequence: CASSLLAGVTTGELFF. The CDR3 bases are TGTGCCAGCAGTCTCCTAGCGGGAGTAACCACCGGGGAGCTGTTTTTT.